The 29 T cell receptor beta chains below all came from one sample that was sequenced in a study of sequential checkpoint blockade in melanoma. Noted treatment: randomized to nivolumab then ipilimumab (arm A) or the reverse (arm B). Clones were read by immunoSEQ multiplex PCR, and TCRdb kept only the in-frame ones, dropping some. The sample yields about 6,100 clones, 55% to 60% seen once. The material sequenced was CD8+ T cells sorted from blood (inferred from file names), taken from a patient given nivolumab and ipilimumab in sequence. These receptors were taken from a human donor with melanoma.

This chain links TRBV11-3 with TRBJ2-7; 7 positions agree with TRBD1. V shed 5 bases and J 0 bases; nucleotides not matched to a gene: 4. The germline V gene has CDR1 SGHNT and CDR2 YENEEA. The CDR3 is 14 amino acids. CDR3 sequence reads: CASSPRDSSYEQYF. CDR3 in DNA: TGTGCCAGCAGCCCACGGGACAGCTCCTACGAGCAGTACTTC.

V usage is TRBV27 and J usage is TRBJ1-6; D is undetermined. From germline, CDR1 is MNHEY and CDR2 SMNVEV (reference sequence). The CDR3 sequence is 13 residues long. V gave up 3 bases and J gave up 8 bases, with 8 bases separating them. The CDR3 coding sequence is TGTGCCAGCAGTTTTGGGGAGGATTCACCCCTCCACTTT. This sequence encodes CASSFGEDSPLHF.

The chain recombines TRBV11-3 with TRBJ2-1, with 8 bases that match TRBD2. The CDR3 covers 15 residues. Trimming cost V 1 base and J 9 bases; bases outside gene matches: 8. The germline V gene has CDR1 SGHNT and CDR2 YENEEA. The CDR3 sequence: CASSLVREGQGEQFF. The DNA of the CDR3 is TGTGCCAGCAGCTTAGTCCGGGAGGGCCAGGGTGAGCAGTTCTTC.

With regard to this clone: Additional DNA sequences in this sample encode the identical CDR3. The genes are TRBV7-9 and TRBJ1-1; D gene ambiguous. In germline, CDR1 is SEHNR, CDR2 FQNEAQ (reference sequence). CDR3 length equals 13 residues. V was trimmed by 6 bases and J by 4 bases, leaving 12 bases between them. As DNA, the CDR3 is TGTGCCAGCAGTTTACACAGTCTCACTGAAGCTTTCTTT. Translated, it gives CASSLHSLTEAFF.

The CDR3 DNA reads TGTGCCAGCAGTTTATCGGGGACAGGAGTCAACACCGGGGAGCTGTTTTTT. Amino acid sequence: CASSLSGTGVNTGELFF. The rearrangement uses TRBV27 and TRBJ2-2; TRBD1 agrees at 8 bases. There are 17 residues in the CDR3. Germline V gives CDR1 MNHEY, CDR2 SMNVEV (reference sequence). J gave up 2 bases and V 0 bases, and 5 bases lay outside the gene matches.

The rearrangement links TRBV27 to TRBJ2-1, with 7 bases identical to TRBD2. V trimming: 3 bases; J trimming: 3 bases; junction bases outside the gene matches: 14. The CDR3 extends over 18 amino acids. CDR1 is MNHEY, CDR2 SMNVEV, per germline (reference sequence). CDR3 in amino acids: CASSFTLGGLRGYNEQFF. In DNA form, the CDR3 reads TGTGCCAGCAGTTTTACCCTCGGGGGACTACGGGGCTACAATGAGCAGTTCTTC.

CDR3 DNA sequence: TGTGCCAGCAGTACCGGACAGGGCGGCGAGCAGTACTTC. This encodes CASSTGQGGEQYF. The chain couples TRBV6-5 to TRBJ2-7; 8 bases line up with TRBD1. The V gene's germline CDR1 is MNHEY and CDR2 SVGAGI. The ends lost 5 bases at V and 6 bases at J; junction bases unmatched: 6. The CDR3 is made up of 13 amino acids.

CDR3 amino acids: CASSRENYEQYF. CDR3 DNA: TGTGCCAGCAGCCGGGAGAACTACGAGCAGTACTTC. The V gene is TRBV7-2, the J gene TRBJ2-7; D might be TRBD2 (6 bases). The CDR3 covers 12 residues. Germline CDR1 SGHTA, CDR2 FQGNSA. V lost 5 bases, J lost 3 bases, and 8 bases lay in between.

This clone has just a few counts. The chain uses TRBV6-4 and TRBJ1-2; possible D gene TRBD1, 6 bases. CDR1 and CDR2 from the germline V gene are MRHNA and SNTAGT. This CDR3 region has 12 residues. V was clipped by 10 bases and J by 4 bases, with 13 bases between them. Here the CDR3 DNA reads TGTGCCACCAAGGACAGCCTCTATGGCTACACCTTC. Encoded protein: CATKDSLYGYTF.

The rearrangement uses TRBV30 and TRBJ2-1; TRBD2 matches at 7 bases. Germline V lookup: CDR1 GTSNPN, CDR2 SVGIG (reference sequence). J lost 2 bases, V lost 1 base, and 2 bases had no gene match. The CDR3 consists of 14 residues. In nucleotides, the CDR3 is TGTGCCTGGAGTGGACTAGCTCCCTACAATGAGCAGTTCTTC. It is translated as CAWSGLAPYNEQFF.

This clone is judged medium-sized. CDR3 loop: CATSRASGVADTQYF. The CDR3 DNA reads as TGTGCCACCAGCAGAGCCTCGGGAGTGGCAGATACGCAGTATTTT. The V and J genes are TRBV15 and TRBJ2-3; D is possibly TRBD2 (6 bases). The V and J ends lost 1 base and 4 bases respectively, with 12 bases between them. Germline CDR1 and CDR2: LNHNV and YYDKDF (reference sequence). CDR3 length equals 15 residues.

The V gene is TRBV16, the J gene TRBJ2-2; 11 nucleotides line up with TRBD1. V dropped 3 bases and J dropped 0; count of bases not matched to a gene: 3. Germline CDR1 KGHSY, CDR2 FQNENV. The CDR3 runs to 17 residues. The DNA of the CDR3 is TGTGCCAGCAGCCACCCGGGACAGGGGGCGAACACCGGGGAGCTGTTTTTT. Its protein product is CASSHPGQGANTGELFF.

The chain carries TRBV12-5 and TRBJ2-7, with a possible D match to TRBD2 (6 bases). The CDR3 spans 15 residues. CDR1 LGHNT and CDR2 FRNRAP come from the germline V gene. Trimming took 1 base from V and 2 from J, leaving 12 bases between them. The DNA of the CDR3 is TGTGCTAGTGGTTTGGGGGGGGACGGGACCTACGAGCAGTACTTC. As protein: CASGLGGDGTYEQYF.

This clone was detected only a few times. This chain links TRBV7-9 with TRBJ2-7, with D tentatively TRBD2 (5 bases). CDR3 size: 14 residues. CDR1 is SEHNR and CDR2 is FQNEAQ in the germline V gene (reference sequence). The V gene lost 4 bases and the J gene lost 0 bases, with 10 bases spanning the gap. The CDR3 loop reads CASSSREGSYEQYF. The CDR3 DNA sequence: TGTGCCAGCAGCTCCCGTGAGGGCTCCTACGAGCAGTACTTC.

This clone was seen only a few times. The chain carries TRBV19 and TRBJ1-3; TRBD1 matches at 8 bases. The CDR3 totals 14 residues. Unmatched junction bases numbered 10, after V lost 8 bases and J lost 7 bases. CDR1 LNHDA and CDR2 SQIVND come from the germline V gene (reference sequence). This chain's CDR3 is CASGQGSFGNTIYF. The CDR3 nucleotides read TGTGCCAGTGGACAGGGAAGCTTTGGCAACACCATATATTTT.

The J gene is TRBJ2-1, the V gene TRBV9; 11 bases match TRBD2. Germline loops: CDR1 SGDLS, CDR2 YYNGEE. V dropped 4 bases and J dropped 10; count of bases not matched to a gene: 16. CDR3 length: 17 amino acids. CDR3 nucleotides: TGTGCCAGCAGCTCCACCTTCGGGACTAGCGGTGACGGAGAGCAGTTCTTC. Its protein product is CASSSTFGTSGDGEQFF.

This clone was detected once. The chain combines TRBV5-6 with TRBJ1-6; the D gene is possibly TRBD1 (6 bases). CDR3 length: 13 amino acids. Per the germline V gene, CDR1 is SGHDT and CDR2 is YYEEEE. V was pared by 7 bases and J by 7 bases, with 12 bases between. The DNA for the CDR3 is TGTGCCAGCGGGGCAGGGGAAAATTCACCCCTCCACTTT. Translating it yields CASGAGENSPLHF.

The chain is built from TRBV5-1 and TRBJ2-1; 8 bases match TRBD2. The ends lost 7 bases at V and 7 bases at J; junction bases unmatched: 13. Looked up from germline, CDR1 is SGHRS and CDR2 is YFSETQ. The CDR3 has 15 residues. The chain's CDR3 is CASGPLAGGDNEQFF. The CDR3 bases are TGCGCCAGCGGGCCCTTGGCGGGAGGCGATAATGAGCAGTTCTTC.

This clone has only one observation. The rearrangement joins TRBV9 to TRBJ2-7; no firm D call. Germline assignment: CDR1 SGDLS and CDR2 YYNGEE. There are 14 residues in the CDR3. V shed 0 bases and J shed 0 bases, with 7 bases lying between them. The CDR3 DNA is TGTGCCAGCAGCGTAGATCGTCTCTCCTACGAGCAGTACTTC. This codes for CASSVDRLSYEQYF.

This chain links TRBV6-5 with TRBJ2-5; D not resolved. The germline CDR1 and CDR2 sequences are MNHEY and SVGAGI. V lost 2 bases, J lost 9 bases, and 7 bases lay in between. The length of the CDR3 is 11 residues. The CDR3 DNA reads TGTGCCAGCAGTTACGGTGAGGCCCAGTACTTC. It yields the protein CASSYGEAQYF.

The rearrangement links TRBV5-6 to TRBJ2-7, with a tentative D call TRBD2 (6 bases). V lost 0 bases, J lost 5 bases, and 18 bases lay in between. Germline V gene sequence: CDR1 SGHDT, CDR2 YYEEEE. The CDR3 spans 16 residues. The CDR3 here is CASSLAGEELVNEQYF. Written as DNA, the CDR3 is TGTGCCAGCAGCTTGGCCGGGGAGGAATTGGTGAACGAGCAGTACTTC.

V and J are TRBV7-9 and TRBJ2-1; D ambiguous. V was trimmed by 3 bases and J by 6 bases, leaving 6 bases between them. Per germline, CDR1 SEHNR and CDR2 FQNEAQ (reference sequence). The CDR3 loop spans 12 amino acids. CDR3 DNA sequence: TGTGCCAGCAGCTTTCTAGGCAATGAGCAGTTCTTC. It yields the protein CASSFLGNEQFF. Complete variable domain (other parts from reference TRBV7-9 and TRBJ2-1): DTGVSQNPRHKITKRGQNVTFRCDPISEHNRLYWYRQTLGQGPEFLTYFQNEAQLEKSRLLSDRFSAERPKGSFSTLEIQRTEQGDSAMYLCASSFLGNEQFFGPGTRLTVL.

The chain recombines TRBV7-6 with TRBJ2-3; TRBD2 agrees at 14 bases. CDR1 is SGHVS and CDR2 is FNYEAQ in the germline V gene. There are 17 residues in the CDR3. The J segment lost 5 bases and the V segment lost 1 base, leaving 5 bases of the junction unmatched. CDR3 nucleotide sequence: TGTGCCAGCAGCTTAGGATTGGGACTAGCGGGGGTAGATACGCAGTATTTT. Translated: CASSLGLGLAGVDTQYF. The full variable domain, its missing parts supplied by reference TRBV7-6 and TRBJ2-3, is GAGVSQSPRYKVTKRGQDVALRCDPISGHVSLYWYRQALGQGPEFLTYFNYEAQQDKSGLPNDRFSAERPEGSISTLTIQRTEQRDSAMYRCASSLGLGLAGVDTQYFGPGTRLTVL.

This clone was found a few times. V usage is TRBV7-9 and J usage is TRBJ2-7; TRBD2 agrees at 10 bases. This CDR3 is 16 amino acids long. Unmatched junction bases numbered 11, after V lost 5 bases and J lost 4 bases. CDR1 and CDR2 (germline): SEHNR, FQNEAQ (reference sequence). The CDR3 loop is CASSEDPSGSRYEQYF. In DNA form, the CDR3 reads TGTGCCAGCAGCGAAGACCCTAGCGGGAGTAGGTACGAGCAGTACTTC.

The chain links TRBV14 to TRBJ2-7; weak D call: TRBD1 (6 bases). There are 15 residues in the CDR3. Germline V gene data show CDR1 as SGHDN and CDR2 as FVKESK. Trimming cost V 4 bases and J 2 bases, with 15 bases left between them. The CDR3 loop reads CASSPITGNPYEQYF. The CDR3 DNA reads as TGTGCCAGCAGCCCAATTACAGGGAATCCCTACGAGCAGTACTTC. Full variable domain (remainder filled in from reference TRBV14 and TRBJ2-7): EAGVTQFPSHSVIEKGQTVTLRCDPISGHDNLYWYRRVMGKEIKFLLHFVKESKQDESGMPNNRFLAERTGGTYSTLKVQPAELEDSGVYFCASSPITGNPYEQYFGPGTRLTVT.

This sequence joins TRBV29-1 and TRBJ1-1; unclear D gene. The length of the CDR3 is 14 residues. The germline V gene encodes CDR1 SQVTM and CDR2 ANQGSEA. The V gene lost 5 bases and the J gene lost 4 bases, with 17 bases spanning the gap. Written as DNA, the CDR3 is TGCAGCGTTAGCGACTCAGAGGGTTTCACTGAAGCTTTCTTT. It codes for CSVSDSEGFTEAFF.

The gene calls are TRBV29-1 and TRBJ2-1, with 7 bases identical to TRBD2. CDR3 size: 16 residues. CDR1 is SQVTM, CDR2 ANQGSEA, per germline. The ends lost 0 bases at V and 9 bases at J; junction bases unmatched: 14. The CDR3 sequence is CSVEEDYGTMASEQFF. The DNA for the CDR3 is TGCAGCGTTGAAGAAGATTATGGGACTATGGCATCTGAGCAGTTCTTC.

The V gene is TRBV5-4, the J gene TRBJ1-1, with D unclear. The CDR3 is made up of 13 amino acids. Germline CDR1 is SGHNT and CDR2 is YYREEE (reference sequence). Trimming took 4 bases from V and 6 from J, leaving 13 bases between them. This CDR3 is CASSIGGHPEAFF. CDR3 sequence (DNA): TGTGCCAGCAGCATCGGAGGTCATCCTGAAGCTTTCTTT.

The CDR3 DNA reads as TGCGCCAGCAGCCAAACTACAGGGGGTATATCCTACTTC. Encoded protein: CASSQTTGGISYF. The chain has TRBV4-3 and TRBJ2-7; TRBD1 aligns across 8 bases. The CDR3 is 13 amino acids. The ends lost 2 bases at V and 13 bases at J; junction bases unmatched: 10. Germline values: CDR1 LGHNA, CDR2 YSLEER.